The clone carrying this TCR beta chain was seen a handful of times. The entry originates in a study of T-cell reconstitution after alpha-beta-depleted transplantation in children. The length of the CDR3 is 13 residues. Trimming took 2 bases from V and 4 from J, leaving 9 bases between them. Germline V gives CDR1 LNHNV, CDR2 YYDKDF (reference sequence). Preparation of the TCRbeta library used unique molecular identifiers. TCRdb reprocessed the PCR reads with MiXCR, giving one entry per CDR3 protein. The data hold over 150,000 distinct CDR3 sequences, with approximately 7% observed a single time. Source: PBMCs, taken before TCRalphabeta/CD19-depleted stem cell transplant. This TCR was sampled from a boy aged 2 to 9 with acute lymphoblastic leukemia, due to receive a stem cell transplant. V and J are TRBV15 and TRBJ2-7; D possibly corresponds to TRBD2 (5 bases). CDR3 coding DNA: TGTGCCACCAGCAGAACCCCGGGGTACGAGCAGTACTTC. The encoded protein is CATSRTPGYEQYF.